A selection of T cell receptor beta chains follows, all from one sample in a study of neurological immune-mediated disorders. TCRdb fed the 5' RACE reads into MiXCR, producing one record per CDR3 protein. The sample includes around 60,000 distinct CDR3 sequences, about 10% seen only once; the top ten take about 6.3%. Sequencing was performed on PBMCs. These receptor sequences come from a male donor with HTLV-1-associated myelopathy (HAM/TSP). Each CDR3 is given with its conserved first and last residue.

TRBV7-9	10	CASSLTEAFF
TRBV20-1	15	CSAPSTSGGTNTQYF
TRBV10-3	15	CAISTGGTSGNTIYF
TRBV5-1	15	CASSLSSTNTGELFF
TRBV18	15	CASSPVGGSQETQYF
TRBV4-3	14	CASSHRDKEEKLFF
TRBV7-2	14	CASSLIQNTGELFF
TRBV20-1	15	CSARDPGRTNEKLFF
TRBV15	14	CATSRASSIPPLHF
TRBV4-2	17	CASSQEMGRGRQETQYF
TRBV20-1	16	CSATGTSGVATGELFF
TRBV6-5	15	CASSYRGLATDTQYF
TRBV5-1	15	CASSLAAGGGETQYF
TRBV5-4	14	CASSKDRLDYGYTF
TRBV27	13	CASSFPGDTEAFF
TRBV28	12	CASSPYFYEQYF
TRBV6-2/TRBV6-3	15	CASSYQGRSYNEQFF
TRBV7-9	14	CASSPRSGEETQYF
TRBV7-8	16	CASSLGRTGLLNEQFF
TRBV20-1	21	CSARTIPRTSGGGGAYNEQFF
TRBV5-1	16	CASSLAGGAYQETQYF
TRBV12-3/TRBV12-4	14	CASSFMQVGQPQHF
TRBV6-2/TRBV6-3	11	CASSYSNREFF
TRBV12-3/TRBV12-4	15	CASSLNPRTGFGYTF
TRBV12-3/TRBV12-4	14	CASSPSVRSYEQYF
TRBV28	13	CASSFRGGYGYTF
TRBV9	15	CASSPRTGGSFEQYF
TRBV2	12	CASKRGAETQYF
TRBV7-2	14	CASSLGLGLETQYF
TRBV12-3/TRBV12-4	13	CASSSRLGLPLHF
TRBV6-2/TRBV6-3	14	CASSWGGGKNIQYF
TRBV18	13	CASSWDRVETQYF
TRBV7-9	14	CASSATRDHQPQHF
TRBV7-9	15	CASSPDRGHPGELFF
TRBV5-1	14	CASSLAGTGGGYTF
TRBV29-1	11	CSAQGNTEAFF
TRBV15	15	CATSRDRVRAYEQYF
TRBV5-1	15	CASTRGLGDTGELFF
TRBV20-1	14	CSARGQVWSTEAFF
TRBV7-2	16	CASSLAGLATQETQYF
TRBV6-5	12	CASSRQGLEQYF
TRBV7-3	15	CASSLTGGWTGELFF
TRBV7-8	14	CASSYRDRVDEQFF
TRBV12-3/TRBV12-4	14	CASRRSGRGQPQHF
TRBV5-1	14	CASSLDGGAGTQYF
TRBV7-8	13	CASSPGTFYEQYF
TRBV5-8	15	CASSLASGGANGYTF
TRBV19	15	CASSPRTGDNQPQHF
TRBV2	13	CASSKENTDTQYF
TRBV5-1	14	CASSLEDVNYGYTF
TRBV3-1	14	CASSRAEQGPEAFF
TRBV20-1	11	CSAEGNYGYTF
TRBV5-5	13	CASSRNPGEKLFF
TRBV27	15	CASRLDSSGANVLTF
TRBV20-1	14	CSATGIVSNQPQHF
TRBV5-1	15	CASSLEGNSYNEQFF